This T cell receptor beta chain was profiled in a study of sequential checkpoint blockade in melanoma (dated by TCRdb to about 2019). Study-wide context: Patients were assigned by 1:1 randomization to either first-line nivolumab followed by ipilimumab (arm A) or ipilimumab followed by nivolumab (arm B). Maintenance nivolumab came after each of the two trial sequences. TCRbeta immunosequencing was performed on DNA from roughly 90 pretreatment melanoma tumor samples. Matched tumor biopsies were taken from some 22 patients before treatment and at week 13, after single-agent nivolumab (arm A) or ipilimumab (arm B). In around 80% of the matched pre- and post-treatment tumor biopsy pairs, both biopsies came from the same lesion. Study-wide conclusions, independent of this receptor: Patients with increases in tumor T-cell fraction and clonality by week 13 were approximately 30 times more likely to achieve clinical benefit. Small sample sizes and reduced statistical power limited the within-arm analyses of tumor T-cell fraction. Validation of the response-prediction model combining TCR metrics and mutation burden is needed in larger, independent patient cohorts. Tumor T-cell fraction and clonality were found to correlate with PD-L1 staining and CD8+ T-cell counts but not with mutational load. In the nivolumab-first arm (arm A), pretreatment tumor TIL clonality was associated with response (P = .04).

TCRbeta CDR3 regions were immunosequenced from genomic DNA with the immunoSEQ Assay. Genomic DNA was amplified by bias-controlled multiplex PCR before high-throughput sequencing. Per the authors' processing: To quantify the absolute abundance of each unique TCRbeta CDR3 region, the sequences were collapsed and filtered. Clonality, defined as 1 minus Pielou's evenness, was calculated using only productive rearrangements. Tumor T-cell fraction was calculated by normalizing TCRbeta template counts to the amount of usable DNA, which was estimated from several housekeeping genes. A previously published method was used to identify clones whose frequencies were significantly greater in on-treatment samples than in baseline samples. TCRdb obtained this table from immuneACCESS and retained in-frame rearrangements with V and J assigned. These tables miss some clones; where compared with another copy, unresolved V genes account for less than half of the shortfall, and the remainder is unexplained. That table furnishes V, J and clone size, whereas the DNA furnished D and trimming. In this sample the table shows nearly 4,000 clones, about 20% of which occur a single time. The biggest ten clones account for roughly 20% of the sample.

In the case of this clone: Its binding antigen is unknown. No base qualities exist here, and no much larger clone lies one base off it.

The intended sense of this specimen's treatment or condition label: randomized to nivolumab then ipilimumab (arm A) or the reverse (arm B). Prior DNA-damaging chemotherapy had not been received by any trial patient. Samples were obtained from patients with melanoma enrolled in CheckMate 064, a randomized, open-label phase II trial of sequential checkpoint blockade. Tumor TCR sequencing used genomic DNA from formalin-fixed paraffin-embedded (FFPE) tissue samples. Its CDR3 holds 17 amino acids, cysteine through phenylalanine. Of all the DNA, just the CDR3 is kept, 51 bases in frame from base 1. CDR1 and CDR2 are drawn from the germline V gene: LGHNT, FRNRAP. V gives up 4 bases and J gives up 5 bases, and the segment between their germline ends measures 21 bases.

Specimen: tumor tissue (inferred from file names), collected from a patient given nivolumab and ipilimumab in sequence. The rearranged segments are TRBV12-5 and TRBJ2-1, with a weak D call of TRBD2 (7 bases match). This clonotype was obtained from a human patient with melanoma. Some clones in this sample may be carry-over from other donors' samples. The DNA is as follows: TGTGCTAGTGGTTCGCCTGGGGGCGGGGGTGCAGACAATGAGCAGTTCTTC. This is translated as CASGSPGGGGADNEQFF.